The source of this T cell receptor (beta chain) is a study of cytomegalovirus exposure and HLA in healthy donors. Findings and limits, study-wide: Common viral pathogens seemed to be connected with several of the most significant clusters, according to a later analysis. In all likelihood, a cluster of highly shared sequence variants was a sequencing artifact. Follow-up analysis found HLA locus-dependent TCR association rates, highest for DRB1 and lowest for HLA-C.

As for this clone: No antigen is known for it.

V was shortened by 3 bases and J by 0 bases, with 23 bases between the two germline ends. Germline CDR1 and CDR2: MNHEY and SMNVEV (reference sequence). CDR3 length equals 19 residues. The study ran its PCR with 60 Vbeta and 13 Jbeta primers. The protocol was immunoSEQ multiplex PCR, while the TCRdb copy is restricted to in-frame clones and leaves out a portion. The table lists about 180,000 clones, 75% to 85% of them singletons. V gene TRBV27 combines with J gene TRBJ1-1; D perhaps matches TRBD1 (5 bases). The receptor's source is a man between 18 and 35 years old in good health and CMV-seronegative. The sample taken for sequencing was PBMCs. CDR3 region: CASSFIGGRREKVNTEAFF. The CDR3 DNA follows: TGTGCCAGCAGTTTCATCGGGGGAAGGCGCGAAAAGGTGAACACTGAAGCTTTCTTT.